This TCR beta chain appears in the sequencing data of a study of OX40 agonist ivuxolimab in advanced cancers. Study context: Ivuxolimab, which is an agonistic anti-OX40 (CD134) antibody, was administered to the patients.

Method: immunoSEQ multiplex PCR; TCRdb's copy keeps in-frame clones and lacks some. The sample has some 89,000 clones, about 80% seen once; the top ten hold approximately 1.7%. This clone was seen more than once but under ten times. The receptor was derived from an adult with an advanced solid tumor such as melanoma, head and neck, liver or kidney cancer. The source was CD4+ or CD8+ T cells sorted from blood, collected in a trial of the OX40 agonist ivuxolimab.

The CDR3 sequence: CASSLARDYEQYF. The DNA of the CDR3 is TGCGCCAGCAGCTTGGCCAGGGACTACGAGCAGTACTTC. V gene TRBV5-1 combines with J gene TRBJ2-7, with D perhaps matching TRBD1 (5 bases). Germline values: CDR1 SGHRS, CDR2 YFSETQ. V lost 0 bases, J lost 3 bases, and 7 bases lay in between. This CDR3 has 13 residues.